One sample yielded the 25 T cell receptor beta chains listed below, sequenced in a study of OX40 agonist ivuxolimab in advanced cancers. Sequencing used immunoSEQ multiplex PCR; TCRdb keeps in-frame clones, though not all of them. The table has around 46,000 clones, 89% seen once. The sequences come from CD4+ or CD8+ T cells sorted from blood, collected in a trial of the OX40 agonist ivuxolimab. All receptors derive from an adult with an advanced solid tumor such as melanoma, head and neck, liver or kidney cancer.

The chain recombines TRBV4-1 with TRBJ1-3; no reliable D call. Trimming pared 0 bases from V and 1 base from J, leaving 7 bases between. Germline CDR1 reads MGHRA; CDR2 reads YSYEKL. The CDR3 spans 15 residues. The CDR3 bases are TGCGCCAGCAGCCAAGACTGGGGTTCTGGAAACACCATATATTTT. This sequence encodes CASSQDWGSGNTIYF.

This chain joins TRBV2 and TRBJ2-7; TRBD1 is a possible D gene (5 bases). Trimming pared 11 bases from V and 0 bases from J, leaving 20 bases between. CDR3 length: 15 amino acids. Looked up from germline, CDR1 is SNHLY and CDR2 is FYNNEI. The CDR3 nucleotides read TGTGCCGGTCCAAGGGAAGGGGTCGGCTCCTACGAGCAGTACTTC. Translating it yields CAGPREGVGSYEQYF.

The rearrangement links TRBV6-1 to TRBJ1-5; D unclear. In germline, CDR1 is MNHNS, CDR2 SASEGT. This CDR3 has 17 residues. Between the trimmed V and J ends, which lost 1 base and 2 bases, there was a span of 15 bases. CDR3 protein: CASSEGIVAPRNQPQHF. In DNA form, the CDR3 reads TGTGCCAGCAGTGAAGGGATTGTAGCCCCCCGCAATCAGCCCCAGCATTTT.

The chain links TRBV10-3 to TRBJ2-5, with D uncertain. This CDR3 has 12 residues. V was pared by 3 bases and J by 4 bases, with 6 bases between. Germline V CDR1 and CDR2: ENHRY, SYGVKD. The CDR3 is CAISDPGETQYF. For the CDR3, the DNA is TGTGCCATCAGTGATCCGGGAGAGACCCAGTACTTC.

This clone was detected only once. The J gene is TRBJ1-1, the V gene TRBV6-5; D gene ambiguous. V lost 4 bases and J 4 bases, leaving 10 bases between the germline ends. CDR3 length: 13 residues. Germline assignment: CDR1 MNHEY and CDR2 SVGAGI. The CDR3 region is CASSSGRITEAFF. CDR3 nucleotide sequence: TGTGCCAGCAGTTCAGGAAGGATCACTGAAGCTTTCTTT.

V and J are TRBV5-1 and TRBJ1-2; 7 bases are a match to TRBD1. The germline gives CDR1 SGHRS, CDR2 YFSETQ. This CDR3 is 15 amino acids long. Trimming at V came to 0 bases and at J to 4 bases, leaving 6 bases not matched to a gene. The CDR3 region is CASSLEGGVGYGYTF. CDR3 sequence (DNA): TGCGCCAGCAGCTTGGAAGGGGGCGTCGGCTATGGCTACACCTTC.

The gene calls are TRBV2 and TRBJ2-7, with 8 nucleotides matching TRBD2. The CDR3 covers 13 residues. The V segment lost 5 bases and the J segment 5 bases; nucleotides outside the gene matches: 5. Germline CDR1 reads SNHLY; CDR2 reads FYNNEI. Here the CDR3 reads CASSQREYHEQYF. For the CDR3, the DNA is TGTGCCAGCAGTCAGCGGGAGTACCACGAGCAGTACTTC. Full variable domain (remainder filled in from reference TRBV2 and TRBJ2-7): EPEVTQTPSHQVTQMGQEVILRCVPISNHLYFYWYRQILGQKVEFLVSFYNNEISEKSEIFDDQFSVERPDGSNFTLKIRSTKLEDSAMYFCASSQREYHEQYFGPGTRLTVT.

V gene TRBV7-9 combines with J gene TRBJ2-3; TRBD2 matches 8 bases. J gave up 2 bases and V 5 bases, and 6 bases lay outside the gene matches. CDR3 length: 15 residues. The germline V gene has CDR1 SEHNR and CDR2 FQNEAQ (reference sequence). The CDR3 DNA reads as TGTGCCAGCAGCCCCTTAGCGGGAAACACAGATACGCAGTATTTT. It encodes CASSPLAGNTDTQYF.

The chain has TRBV13 and TRBJ2-1; 7 positions match TRBD2. Germline lookup yields CDR1 PRHDT and CDR2 FYEKMQ (reference sequence). The CDR3 has 15 residues. V lost 3 bases to trimming and J lost 4 bases; unmatched junction nucleotides: 6. The CDR3 DNA reads TGTGCCAGCAGCTTCGTGGCCGGGGGGTACAATGAGCAGTTCTTC. Amino acid sequence: CASSFVAGGYNEQFF.

The V and J genes are TRBV28 and TRBJ1-5, with no clear D. V was cut by 2 bases and J by 6 bases, with 11 bases left in between. CDR3 length: 14 residues. Germline V gives CDR1 MDHEN, CDR2 SYDVKM. The CDR3: CASSLGSSGQPQHF. CDR3 DNA sequence: TGTGCCAGCAGTTTAGGGTCCTCGGGTCAGCCCCAGCATTTT.

The rearrangement uses TRBV4-2 and TRBJ2-5; a weak D match, TRBD1 (6 bases). V gave up 1 base and J gave up 2 bases, with 11 bases separating them. The CDR3 covers 15 residues. CDR1 is LGHNA, CDR2 YNFKEQ, per germline. CDR3 in DNA: TGTGCCAGCAGCCAAGGCCCCGGACAGCAAGAGACCCAGTACTTC. Translating gives CASSQGPGQQETQYF.

The rearrangement links TRBV5-4 to TRBJ2-7; D gene uncertain. CDR3 length: 14 amino acids. Per germline, CDR1 SGHNT and CDR2 YYREEE (reference sequence). The V end was cut by 0 bases, the J end by 2 bases, with 9 bases between. CDR3 nucleotide sequence: TGTGCCAGCAGCTTGGGGCATCTCCCCTACGAGCAGTACTTC. Protein sequence: CASSLGHLPYEQYF.

V usage is TRBV11-2 and J usage is TRBJ2-7; 11 bases are shared with TRBD1. Germline-derived CDR1 and CDR2 are SGHAT and FQNNGV. The CDR3 spans 15 residues. V trimming: 4 bases; J trimming: 4 bases; junction bases outside the gene matches: 6. CDR3: CASSYGQGASYEQYF. The CDR3 DNA follows: TGTGCCAGCAGCTACGGACAGGGGGCGAGTTACGAGCAGTACTTC.

The chain employs TRBV13 and TRBJ2-3; D unresolved. The V gene's germline CDR1 is PRHDT and CDR2 FYEKMQ (reference sequence). V was pared by 8 bases and J by 0 bases, with 12 bases between. This CDR3 contains 14 residues. The CDR3 DNA follows: TGTGCCAGCGCGAACGGAGCTAGCACAGATACGCAGTATTTT. This translates into CASANGASTDTQYF.

This sequence joins TRBV19 and TRBJ2-4; 7 nucleotides align to TRBD2. After removal of 3 bases from V and 1 base from J, the junction contained 3 bases not matched to a gene. This CDR3 spans 15 amino acids. CDR1 LNHDA and CDR2 SQIVND come from the germline V gene (reference sequence). This chain's CDR3 is CASSIYGGAKNIQYF. The CDR3 DNA follows: TGTGCCAGTAGTATTTACGGGGGGGCCAAAAACATTCAGTACTTC. The full variable domain, completed using reference TRBV19 and TRBJ2-4, is DGGITQSPKYLFRKEGQNVTLSCEQNLNHDAMYWYRQDPGQGLRLIYYSQIVNDFQKGDIAEGYSVSREKKESFPLTVTSAQKNPTAFYLCASSIYGGAKNIQYFGAGTRLSVL.

The chain has TRBV5-6 and TRBJ2-7; a weak D match, TRBD2 (5 bases). The CDR3 spans 12 residues. The germline V gene encodes CDR1 SGHDT and CDR2 YYEEEE. The ends were cut back, 2 bases at V and 5 bases at J, with 8 bases in the middle. CDR3 in amino acids: CASSFRLNEQYF. CDR3 DNA sequence: TGTGCCAGCAGCTTCCGACTAAACGAGCAGTACTTC.

V gene TRBV7-9 combines with J gene TRBJ2-5; 12 bases line up with TRBD1. The CDR3 is 16 amino acids. In germline, CDR1 is SEHNR, CDR2 FQNEAQ (reference sequence). V lost 6 bases, J lost 5 bases, and 10 bases stayed unmatched. CDR3 sequence: CASSSTGQGALETQYF. DNA of the CDR3: TGTGCCAGCAGTTCGACGGGACAGGGGGCTTTGGAGACCCAGTACTTC. Drawing the rest from reference TRBV7-9 and TRBJ2-5, the complete variable domain is DTGVSQNPRHKITKRGQNVTFRCDPISEHNRLYWYRQTLGQGPEFLTYFQNEAQLEKSRLLSDRFSAERPKGSFSTLEIQRTEQGDSAMYLCASSSTGQGALETQYFGPGTRLLVL.

V is TRBV27 and J is TRBJ1-5; possible D gene TRBD1, 5 bases. The CDR3 runs 14 residues. Trimming removed 5 bases from V and 4 bases from J, with 12 bases in between. The germline gives CDR1 MNHEY, CDR2 SMNVEV (reference sequence). CDR3 DNA sequence: TGTGCCAGCAGTAGGACCTCAGGGAATCAGCCCCAGCATTTT. Translated, it gives CASSRTSGNQPQHF.

This rearrangement joins TRBV29-1 to TRBJ2-7, with a possible D match to TRBD1 (5 bases). The CDR3 sequence is 13 residues long. Germline CDR1 is SQVTM and CDR2 is ANQGSEA. V dropped 4 bases and J dropped 3 bases, with 13 bases sitting between them. In DNA, the CDR3 is TGCAGCGTTGCTGGGGCTGATGGCTACGAGCAGTACTTC. Translation gives CSVAGADGYEQYF.

J is TRBJ2-2 and V is TRBV29-1; D not certain. V was cut by 6 bases and J by 5 bases, with 13 bases left in between. Germline assignment: CDR1 SQVTM and CDR2 ANQGSEA. The CDR3 length is 13 residues. For the CDR3, the DNA is TGCAGCGTCGATGAGACCGGGACCGGGGAGCTGTTTTTT. Translating gives CSVDETGTGELFF.

V gene TRBV28 combines with J gene TRBJ2-3; possibly TRBD2 for D (6 bases). Per the germline V gene, CDR1 is MDHEN and CDR2 is SYDVKM. Trimming removed 10 bases at V and 3 bases at J, with 23 bases between. This CDR3 is built from 16 residues. DNA for the CDR3: TGTGCCATTAGTACCGGGAGAGTCCCGCTTACAGATACGCAGTATTTT. It is translated as CAISTGRVPLTDTQYF.

This clone appeared once. This CDR3 is CASNLAGANTEAFF. CDR3 sequence (DNA): TGCGCCAGCAATCTGGCAGGGGCGAACACTGAAGCTTTCTTT. The J gene is TRBJ1-1, the V gene TRBV5-1; D may be TRBD1 (6 bases). This CDR3 comprises 14 residues. The V end was cut by 6 bases, the J end by 1 base, with 13 bases between. The V gene's germline CDR1 is SGHRS and CDR2 YFSETQ. Full variable domain (outside the CDR3, taken from reference TRBV5-1 and TRBJ1-1): KAGVTQTPRYLIKTRGQQVTLSCSPISGHRSVSWYQQTPGQGLQFLFEYFSETQRNKGNFPGRFSGRQFSNSRSEMNVSTLELGDSALYLCASNLAGANTEAFFGQGTRLTVV.

V gene TRBV6-5 combines with J gene TRBJ2-3, with a possible D match to TRBD2 (6 bases). This CDR3 region has 14 residues. Germline assignment: CDR1 MNHEY and CDR2 SVGAGI. V lost 6 bases and J lost 0, with 10 bases in between. DNA for the CDR3: TGTGCCAGCAGCACCAGCGGGAGCACAGATACGCAGTATTTT. As protein: CASSTSGSTDTQYF.

The chain carries TRBV5-8 and TRBJ2-3; 7 nucleotides align to TRBD1. V lost 2 bases and J lost 0; bases outside the gene matches: 3. Germline loops: CDR1 SGHTS, CDR2 YDEGEE. This CDR3 comprises 15 residues. The CDR3 sequence is CASSLGQESTDTQYF. CDR3 in DNA: TGTGCCAGCAGCTTAGGACAGGAGAGCACAGATACGCAGTATTTT. Looking up the rest from reference TRBV5-8 and TRBJ2-3 gives the full variable domain: EAGVTQSPTHLIKTRGQQATLRCSPISGHTSVYWYQQALGLGLQFLLWYDEGEERNRGNFPPRFSGRQFPNYSSELNVNALELEDSALYLCASSLGQESTDTQYFGPGTRLTVL.

This chain connects TRBV6-1 to TRBJ2-7, with D uncertain. Trimming cost V 4 bases and J 4 bases, with 14 bases left between them. The length of the CDR3 is 14 residues. Germline lookup yields CDR1 MNHNS and CDR2 SASEGT. CDR3 DNA: TGTGCCAGCAGTGTCCCGATCCTTGAGTACGAGCAGTACTTC. Translated: CASSVPILEYEQYF.